Listed below are T cell receptor beta chains from one sample, sequenced in a study of cytomegalovirus exposure and HLA in healthy donors. Profiled with immunoSEQ multiplex PCR; TCRdb holds only in-frame clones, not every one. The sample holds some 110,000 clones, about three quarters seen once. Material for sequencing was PBMCs. All receptors derive from a woman aged 18-29 years in good health and CMV-seropositive. The CDR3 runs from the conserved cysteine through the conserved F or W. D genes are given only for firm matches. The size entry is marked missing in some rows and otherwise reads once, few, many or a size class.

CDR3 protein: CASSSFPRQSYEQYF
CDR3 DNA: TGTGCCAGCAGCTCCTTCCCGCGACAGTCCTACGAGCAGTACTTC
D gene: -
V gene: TRBV13
clone size: once
J gene: TRBJ2-7

CDR3 protein: CASSLASSRLGNTIYF
CDR3 DNA: TGCGCCAGCAGCTTGGCCAGTTCGCGGCTTGGAAACACCATATATTTT
D gene: -
V gene: TRBV5-1
clone size: -
J gene: TRBJ1-3

CDR3 protein: CASSPPMGLAASYEQYF
CDR3 DNA: TGTGCCAGCTCACCGCCGATGGGACTAGCGGCCTCCTACGAGCAGTACTTC
D gene: TRBD2
V gene: TRBV18
clone size: -
J gene: TRBJ2-7

CDR3 protein: CASSLGVLAGVTGNEQFF
CDR3 DNA: TGCGCCAGCAGCCTTGGAGTACTAGCGGGAGTCACGGGGAATGAGCAGTTCTTC
D gene: TRBD2
V gene: TRBV5-1
clone size: once
J gene: TRBJ2-1

CDR3 protein: CASSYRIAGGRVGETQYF
CDR3 DNA: TGCGCCAGCAGCTACCGGATTGCGGGAGGAAGGGTGGGAGAGACCCAGTACTTC
D gene: TRBD2
V gene: TRBV5-1
clone size: -
J gene: TRBJ2-5

CDR3 protein: CASSLGLAGGYEQYF
CDR3 DNA: TGCGCCAGCAGCTTGGGACTAGCGGGAGGGTACGAGCAGTACTTC
D gene: TRBD2
V gene: TRBV5-1
clone size: -
J gene: TRBJ2-7

CDR3 protein: CASSPGGGLPVGTDTQYF
CDR3 DNA: TGTGCCAGCAGTCCCGGGGGGGGACTTCCGGTGGGGACAGATACGCAGTATTTT
D gene: TRBD2
V gene: TRBV27
clone size: -
J gene: TRBJ2-3

CDR3 protein: CASSEQGGTQYF
CDR3 DNA: TGTGCCAGCAGTGAACAGGGGGGTACGCAGTATTTT
D gene: TRBD1
V gene: TRBV6-4
clone size: -
J gene: TRBJ2-3

CDR3 protein: CASSGGNNQPQHF
CDR3 DNA: TGTGCCAGCAGCGGGGGGAACAATCAGCCCCAGCATTTT
D gene: -
V gene: TRBV2
clone size: once
J gene: TRBJ1-5

CDR3 protein: CASSLGLAGTSTDTQYF
CDR3 DNA: TGCGCCAGCAGCTTGGGACTAGCGGGCACTAGCACAGATACGCAGTATTTT
D gene: TRBD2
V gene: TRBV5-1
clone size: few
J gene: TRBJ2-3

CDR3 protein: CAYREGNQPQHF
CDR3 DNA: TGTGCTTATCGGGAGGGCAATCAACCCCAGCATTTT
D gene: -
V gene: TRBV30
clone size: once
J gene: TRBJ1-5

CDR3 protein: CASSLSRGRKGTGELFF
CDR3 DNA: TGTGCCAGTAGTCTCTCCAGGGGGCGGAAAGGAACCGGGGAGCTGTTTTTT
D gene: TRBD1
V gene: TRBV19
clone size: -
J gene: TRBJ2-2

CDR3 protein: CASTLTGTNTEAFF
CDR3 DNA: TGTGCCAGTACCCTGACAGGAACGAACACTGAAGCTTTCTTT
D gene: -
V gene: TRBV19
clone size: -
J gene: TRBJ1-1

CDR3 protein: CASGPGVANEQFF
CDR3 DNA: TGCGCCAGCGGCCCGGGAGTTGCGAATGAGCAGTTCTTC
D gene: -
V gene: TRBV5-1
clone size: once
J gene: TRBJ2-1

CDR3 protein: CARWGGRADLF
CDR3 DNA: TGTGCCAGGTGGGGCGGGAGGGCCGATCTCTTC
D gene: TRBD2
V gene: TRBV9
clone size: -
J gene: TRBJ2-1

CDR3 protein: CSARAEGWDTGELFF
CDR3 DNA: TGCAGCGCTAGGGCGGAGGGCTGGGACACCGGGGAGCTGTTTTTT
D gene: -
V gene: TRBV29-1
clone size: -
J gene: TRBJ2-2

CDR3 protein: CASDHPSGRGNEQYF
CDR3 DNA: TGTGCCTCCGACCATCCTAGCGGGCGAGGGAACGAGCAGTACTTC
D gene: TRBD2
V gene: TRBV30
clone size: few
J gene: TRBJ2-7

CDR3 protein: CASSGLKARLAGKTGELFF
CDR3 DNA: TGTGCCAGCAGTGGACTGAAGGCCAGACTAGCGGGAAAAACCGGGGAGCTGTTTTTT
D gene: TRBD2
V gene: TRBV2
clone size: -
J gene: TRBJ2-2

CDR3 protein: CASSLLRQGGGYTF
CDR3 DNA: TGTGCCAGCAGCCTCCTCCGACAAGGTGGTGGCTACACCTTC
D gene: -
V gene: TRBV4-2
clone size: few
J gene: TRBJ1-2

CDR3 protein: CASSEQTGNSYEQYF
CDR3 DNA: TGTGCCAGCAGTGAACAGACAGGAAACTCCTACGAGCAGTACTTC
D gene: -
V gene: TRBV2
clone size: -
J gene: TRBJ2-7

CDR3 protein: CASRGWTGIETQHF
CDR3 DNA: TGTGCCAGCAGGGGATGGACAGGGATTGAAACCCAGCATTTT
D gene: TRBD1
V gene: TRBV6-1
clone size: -
J gene: TRBJ1-5

CDR3 protein: CAWSQLSGNWGNEQFF
CDR3 DNA: TGTGCCTGGAGTCAACTTAGCGGAAACTGGGGCAATGAGCAGTTCTTC
D gene: -
V gene: TRBV30
clone size: -
J gene: TRBJ2-1

CDR3 protein: CASSGTLFNEQFF
CDR3 DNA: TGTGCCAGCAGTGGGACACTATTCAATGAGCAGTTCTTC
D gene: -
V gene: TRBV2
clone size: -
J gene: TRBJ2-1

CDR3 protein: CASSNLYREQGGYTF
CDR3 DNA: TGTGCCAGCAGTAACCTCTACAGGGAACAGGGTGGCTACACCTTC
D gene: -
V gene: TRBV27
clone size: -
J gene: TRBJ1-2

CDR3 protein: CASRNNVFGLAGVHEQYF
CDR3 DNA: TGTGCCAGCAGAAATAACGTATTCGGACTAGCGGGAGTCCACGAGCAGTACTTC
D gene: TRBD2
V gene: TRBV28
clone size: -
J gene: TRBJ2-7

CDR3 protein: CASSLYGAGANYGYTF
CDR3 DNA: TGTGCCAGCAGTTTATATGGGGCAGGAGCAAACTATGGCTACACCTTC
D gene: -
V gene: TRBV28
clone size: -
J gene: TRBJ1-2

CDR3 protein: CASSVVGLAVNEQFF
CDR3 DNA: TGTGCCAGCAGCGTAGTCGGACTAGCGGTCAATGAGCAGTTCTTC
D gene: TRBD2
V gene: TRBV9
clone size: once
J gene: TRBJ2-1

CDR3 protein: CASSIVGLGYTF
CDR3 DNA: TGTGCCAGTAGTATAGTGGGACTTGGCTACACCTTC
D gene: -
V gene: TRBV19
clone size: -
J gene: TRBJ1-2

CDR3 protein: CASTNEQDMNTEAFF
CDR3 DNA: TGTGCCAGTACCAACGAACAGGACATGAACACTGAAGCTTTCTTT
D gene: -
V gene: TRBV19
clone size: -
J gene: TRBJ1-1

CDR3 protein: CASRPGLAWTYEQYF
CDR3 DNA: TGTGCCAGCAGACCCGGACTAGCGTGGACCTACGAGCAGTACTTC
D gene: TRBD2
V gene: TRBV2
clone size: -
J gene: TRBJ2-7

CDR3 protein: CASSPPGRQGETQYF
CDR3 DNA: TGTGCCAGCAGCCCCCCCGGAAGGCAGGGAGAGACCCAGTACTTC
D gene: -
V gene: TRBV7-6
clone size: large
J gene: TRBJ2-5

CDR3 protein: CASSPFSLQETQYF
CDR3 DNA: TGTGCCAGCAGTCCCTTTTCCCTTCAAGAGACCCAGTACTTC
D gene: -
V gene: TRBV6-6
clone size: once
J gene: TRBJ2-5

CDR3 protein: CASSGAGGNTEAFF
CDR3 DNA: TGTGCCAGCAGTGGGGCGGGAGGGAACACTGAAGCTTTCTTT
D gene: -
V gene: TRBV25-1
clone size: few
J gene: TRBJ1-1

CDR3 protein: CASSSWGQHNSPLHF
CDR3 DNA: TGTGCCAGCAGCTCCTGGGGACAGCATAATTCACCCCTCCACTTT
D gene: TRBD1
V gene: TRBV5-6
clone size: -
J gene: TRBJ1-6

CDR3 protein: CASSSRQGYEQYF
CDR3 DNA: TGCGCCAGCAGCTCCCGACAGGGCTACGAGCAGTACTTC
D gene: TRBD1
V gene: TRBV5-1
clone size: -
J gene: TRBJ2-7

CDR3 protein: CAAPPGQGRYEQYF
CDR3 DNA: TGTGCCGCCCCGCCGGGACAGGGACGCTACGAGCAGTACTTC
D gene: TRBD1
V gene: TRBV6-1
clone size: -
J gene: TRBJ2-7

CDR3 protein: CASQANSGSSYEQYF
CDR3 DNA: TGTGCCAGTCAAGCGAATAGCGGCAGCTCCTACGAGCAGTACTTC
D gene: -
V gene: TRBV28
clone size: -
J gene: TRBJ2-7

CDR3 protein: CASQAGDSQPQHF
CDR3 DNA: TGTGCCAGCCAAGCTGGGGACAGCCAGCCCCAGCATTTT
D gene: TRBD1
V gene: TRBV2
clone size: few
J gene: TRBJ1-5

CDR3 protein: CASSMAGIGTEAFF
CDR3 DNA: TGTGCCAGTAGTATGGCCGGGATAGGCACTGAAGCTTTCTTT
D gene: -
V gene: TRBV19
clone size: -
J gene: TRBJ1-1

CDR3 protein: CSVEDGTVVDGYTF
CDR3 DNA: TGCAGCGTTGAAGATGGGACAGTGGTCGATGGCTACACCTTC
D gene: TRBD1
V gene: TRBV29-1
clone size: -
J gene: TRBJ1-2

CDR3 protein: CASSLDPGLRNEQFF
CDR3 DNA: TGCGCCAGCAGCTTGGACCCAGGGTTACGCAATGAGCAGTTCTTC
D gene: -
V gene: TRBV5-1
clone size: -
J gene: TRBJ2-1

CDR3 protein: CASSQEDLIAGMGVEQFF
CDR3 DNA: TGCGCCAGCAGCCAAGAGGACTTAATAGCGGGGATGGGGGTTGAGCAGTTCTTC
D gene: TRBD2
V gene: TRBV4-1
clone size: -
J gene: TRBJ2-1

CDR3 protein: CASSPLAGVSDTQYF
CDR3 DNA: TGTGCCAGCTCACCTCTAGCGGGAGTATCAGATACGCAGTATTTT
D gene: TRBD2
V gene: TRBV18
clone size: -
J gene: TRBJ2-3

CDR3 protein: CASSLNPGIAYEQYF
CDR3 DNA: TGTGCCAGCAGCTTAAACCCGGGGATAGCCTACGAGCAGTACTTC
D gene: -
V gene: TRBV7-9
clone size: -
J gene: TRBJ2-7

CDR3 protein: CAWEATGARTEAFF
CDR3 DNA: TGTGCCTGGGAAGCGACAGGGGCGAGAACTGAAGCTTTCTTT
D gene: TRBD1
V gene: TRBV30
clone size: -
J gene: TRBJ1-1

CDR3 protein: CASRALGQGFTLHF
CDR3 DNA: TGCGCCAGCCGGGCGCTGGGACAGGGTTTCACCCTCCACTTT
D gene: TRBD1
V gene: TRBV5-1
clone size: once
J gene: TRBJ1-6

CDR3 protein: CASSPPGLAGELEQFF
CDR3 DNA: TGTGCCAGCTCACCCCCGGGACTAGCGGGAGAACTAGAGCAGTTCTTC
D gene: TRBD2
V gene: TRBV18
clone size: once
J gene: TRBJ2-1

CDR3 protein: CASSLTGGAGTEAFF
CDR3 DNA: TGTGCCAGTAGTCTGACAGGGGGCGCCGGCACTGAAGCTTTCTTT
D gene: TRBD1
V gene: TRBV19
clone size: -
J gene: TRBJ1-1

CDR3 protein: CASSLGHTEAFF
CDR3 DNA: TGTGCCAGCAGTCTTGGGCACACTGAAGCTTTCTTT
D gene: -
V gene: TRBV6-5
clone size: -
J gene: TRBJ1-1

CDR3 protein: CASSHGAAEQFF
CDR3 DNA: TGCGCCAGCAGCCATGGAGCGGCTGAGCAGTTCTTC
D gene: -
V gene: TRBV4-1
clone size: -
J gene: TRBJ2-1

CDR3 protein: CASSFQQGSTEAFF
CDR3 DNA: TGTGCCAGCAGCTTTCAACAGGGGAGCACTGAAGCTTTCTTT
D gene: TRBD1
V gene: TRBV11-3
clone size: -
J gene: TRBJ1-1

CDR3 protein: CASGLATGVEQFF
CDR3 DNA: TGTGCTAGTGGTTTGGCGACAGGGGTTGAGCAGTTCTTC
D gene: TRBD1
V gene: TRBV12-5
clone size: -
J gene: TRBJ2-1

CDR3 protein: CASSHWDTTYGYTF
CDR3 DNA: TGTGCCAGCAGTCACTGGGACACTACCTATGGCTACACCTTC
D gene: -
V gene: TRBV6-6
clone size: few
J gene: TRBJ1-2

CDR3 protein: CSVGGGKGGEGHAGELFF
CDR3 DNA: TGCAGCGTTGGGGGGGGAAAGGGCGGCGAGGGCCACGCCGGGGAGCTGTTTTTT
D gene: TRBD2
V gene: TRBV29-1
clone size: -
J gene: TRBJ2-2

CDR3 protein: CASLSLAGGETQYF
CDR3 DNA: TGTGCCAGCCTATCACTAGCGGGAGGAGAGACCCAGTACTTC
D gene: TRBD2
V gene: TRBV6-1
clone size: -
J gene: TRBJ2-5

CDR3 protein: CAWVKGETQETQYF
CDR3 DNA: TGTGCCTGGGTAAAGGGGGAGACCCAAGAGACCCAGTACTTC
D gene: -
V gene: TRBV30
clone size: -
J gene: TRBJ2-5

CDR3 protein: CASSPTPRQGAETQYF
CDR3 DNA: TGTGCCAGCAGCCCAACCCCGAGACAGGGGGCAGAGACCCAGTACTTC
D gene: TRBD1
V gene: TRBV7-3
clone size: -
J gene: TRBJ2-5

CDR3 protein: CAYDSREGNQPQHF
CDR3 DNA: TGTGCCTATGACAGCCGGGAGGGCAATCAGCCCCAGCATTTT
D gene: -
V gene: TRBV30
clone size: -
J gene: TRBJ1-5

CDR3 protein: CASSPSITGGHDSNQPQHF
CDR3 DNA: TGTGCCAGCAGTCCCTCTATTACAGGGGGCCATGATAGCAATCAGCCCCAGCATTTT
D gene: TRBD1
V gene: TRBV28
clone size: -
J gene: TRBJ1-5

CDR3 protein: CASSLDSSAPLWYTF
CDR3 DNA: TGTGCCAGCAGCCTGGACAGTTCCGCCCCTTTATGGTACACCTTC
D gene: -
V gene: TRBV7-9
clone size: -
J gene: TRBJ1-2